A selection of T cell receptor beta chains follows, all from one sample in a study of cytomegalovirus exposure and HLA in healthy donors. The protocol was immunoSEQ multiplex PCR, while the TCRdb copy is restricted to in-frame clones and leaves out a portion. The sample lists about 98,000 clones; roughly 85% were seen once. Source material: PBMCs. The source of these receptors is a woman aged 25-40 years in good health and CMV-seronegative. Both conserved end residues are trimmed from each CDR3. D genes are given only for firm matches. Clone size, where shown, is once, few, many, or a class for clones that have expanded.

TRBV18	NA	NA	ASSPSENTEAF
TRBV18	NA	NA	ASSMDRNTGELF
TRBV25-1	TRBD1	NA	ASSERTGGWSGYT
TRBV6-5	NA	NA	ASSYSSATDTQY
TRBV7-8	NA	NA	ASALQTGANVLT
TRBV9	NA	NA	ASSRTDSYNEQF
TRBV27	NA	NA	ASGPRSSNQPQH
TRBV18	NA	NA	ASSPTTSSYEQY
TRBV7-9	NA	NA	ASSLGTLSNQPQH
TRBV5-1	TRBD2	NA	ASSPASGRVHEQF
TRBV7-9	TRBD1	NA	ASSLMPGGAVGYT
TRBV5-1	NA	NA	ASSLGQIETGELF
TRBV2	NA	NA	ASSEHTDTQY
TRBV6-6	NA	NA	ASSRQLGETQY
TRBV28	TRBD1	NA	ASSRRGRDTEAF
TRBV4-1	NA	few	ASSQVGADQPQH
TRBV6-5	NA	NA	ASSYIQFAGTDTQY
TRBV4-2	NA	NA	ASSQDPGEGYYGYT
TRBV11-2	NA	NA	ASSLGLSSNQPQH
TRBV9	TRBD1	NA	ASSAAGQGPNEQF
TRBV7-8	TRBD2	NA	ASSFAGGSYNEQF
TRBV5-8	TRBD2	NA	ASSLRELAGENEQF
TRBV7-6	NA	NA	ASSGGTDTQY
TRBV29-1	TRBD1	NA	SAQGIVGQPQH
TRBV7-9	NA	NA	ASSLQGEKLF
TRBV5-1	TRBD1	NA	ASSLGQGKNTEAF
TRBV7-9	TRBD2	NA	ASKKVLAAYNEQF
TRBV5-1	TRBD2	NA	ASSSSSGEETQY
TRBV18	NA	NA	ASSPNTGTYYGYT
TRBV7-9	NA	NA	ASNSQSDWLNTEAF
TRBV2	NA	NA	ASSESGGSYNEQF
TRBV7-6	TRBD2	NA	ASSINREGAGGPREQF
TRBV9	TRBD2	NA	ASSPAGQANTGELF
TRBV29-1	NA	NA	SVGTGTGELF
TRBV6-5	NA	NA	ASSYSGAEGEAF
TRBV18	TRBD1	NA	ASSQRTGVVYEQY
TRBV5-1	TRBD2	once	ASSSQRGVLLRSGSEVNEQF
TRBV18	NA	NA	ASSLTYTGELF
TRBV18	TRBD1	NA	ASSRTGAWNEKLF
TRBV29-1	TRBD1	NA	SVSDRGETNYGYT
TRBV10-3	NA	few	AISESFRVSNTEAF
TRBV5-4	NA	NA	ASSGPGNTIY
TRBV5-4	TRBD1	few	ASSVRTGIYNEQF
TRBV11-3	TRBD2	NA	ANGTKF
TRBV19	NA	NA	ASQEGRWGNQPQH
TRBV2	NA	NA	ASSVGQGLSYEQY
TRBV5-1	NA	NA	ASSSNTFSGNTIY
TRBV6-1	NA	many	AGKTALNTEAF
TRBV7-7	NA	NA	ASSQQGAIDEQF
TRBV28	NA	NA	ASTEGNQPQH
TRBV5-5	TRBD2	once	ASSLAGTSGYNEQF
TRBV5-8	TRBD1	NA	ASSLEGAAKNIQY
TRBV15	NA	NA	ATSRAYDTTNEKLF
TRBV19	TRBD1	NA	ASSIGAGEGANYGYT
TRBV10-3	NA	NA	AITRGPGVDTGELF